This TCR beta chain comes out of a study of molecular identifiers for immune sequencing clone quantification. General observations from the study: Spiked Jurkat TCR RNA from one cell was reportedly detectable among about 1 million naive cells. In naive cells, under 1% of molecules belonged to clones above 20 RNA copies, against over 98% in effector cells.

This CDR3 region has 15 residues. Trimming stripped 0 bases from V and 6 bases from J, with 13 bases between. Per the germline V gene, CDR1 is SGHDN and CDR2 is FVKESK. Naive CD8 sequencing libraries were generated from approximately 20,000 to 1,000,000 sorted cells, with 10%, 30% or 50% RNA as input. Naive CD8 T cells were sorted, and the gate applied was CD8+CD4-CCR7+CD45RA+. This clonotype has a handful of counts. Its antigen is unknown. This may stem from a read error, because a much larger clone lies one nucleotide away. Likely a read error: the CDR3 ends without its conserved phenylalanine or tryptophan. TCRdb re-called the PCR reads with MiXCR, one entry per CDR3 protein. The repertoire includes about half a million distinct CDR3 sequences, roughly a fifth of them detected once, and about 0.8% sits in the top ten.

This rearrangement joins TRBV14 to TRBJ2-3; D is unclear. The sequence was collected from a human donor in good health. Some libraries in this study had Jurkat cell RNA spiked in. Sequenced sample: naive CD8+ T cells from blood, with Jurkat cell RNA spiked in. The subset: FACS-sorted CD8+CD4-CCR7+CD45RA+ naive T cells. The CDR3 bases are TGTGCCAGCAGCCAAGAGGATCCCTTCGCGGATACGCAGTATGTT. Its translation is CASSQEDPFADTQYV.